The rows below give T cell receptor beta chains drawn from one sample of a study of T cells in Graves' hyperthyroidism and ophthalmopathy. From the multiplex PCR reads, TCRdb called clonotypes with MiXCR, one entry per CDR3 protein. The table includes fewer than 110,000 distinct CDR3 sequences, approximately 16% detected once. Sequencing used blood. These TCRs come from a woman between 45 and 65 years old with Graves' hyperthyroidism. Both conserved end residues are part of each CDR3.

CASSQAPLGLAGAGFEQYF	TRBV4-1	TRBJ2-7
CASRVPGDGGTDTQYF	TRBV27	TRBJ2-3
CSARGFGASALSSYNEQFF	TRBV20-1	TRBJ2-1
CASSRTYPVKKEYGYTF	TRBV28	TRBJ1-2
CSAARTSGSLGTQYF	TRBV20-1	TRBJ2-5
CASSSVGQRFQLPEQYF	TRBV11-2	TRBJ2-7
CASSLGTQTGEQFF	TRBV3-1	TRBJ2-1
CASSLQGNGGYTF	TRBV28	TRBJ1-2
CASNKGPYEQFF	TRBV28	-
CASSPQPQGGKPQHF	TRBV7-8	TRBJ1-5
CASSRPGGAAKSIQYF	TRBV28	TRBJ2-4
CASSPQTGTSGTGSTDTQYF	TRBV28	TRBJ2-3
CASSSGGAQYF	TRBV11-2	TRBJ2-7
CASREGGGRLNEQFF	TRBV6-1	TRBJ2-1
CASSPGGASSYNEQFF	TRBV7-3	TRBJ2-1
CASSLKSLHSNTEAFF	TRBV27	TRBJ1-1
CASSPGYSNEKLFF	TRBV27	TRBJ1-4
CSAQGLAGLTDTQYF	TRBV20-1	TRBJ2-3
CASSQGGVSYEQYF	TRBV3-1	TRBJ2-7
CASSQDRRVSPLHF	TRBV3-1	TRBJ1-6
CSVRRTSYNEQFF	TRBV29-1	TRBJ2-1
CASSVEAGVNTGELFF	TRBV9	TRBJ2-2
CASSALRAAAGTDTQYF	TRBV28	TRBJ2-3
CASSRDRVSNQPQHF	TRBV28	TRBJ1-5
CASSLSVSSGANVLTF	TRBV7-2	TRBJ2-6
CASSLSGGNNEQFF	TRBV7-3	TRBJ2-1
CASTRQGITDTQYF	TRBV5-5	TRBJ2-3
CASSWETADQPQHF	TRBV12-3/TRBV12-4	TRBJ1-5
CSASHRVEAFF	TRBV20-1	TRBJ1-1
CSSTTGSNQPQHF	TRBV20-1	TRBJ1-5
CASSRKEGRNTEAFF	TRBV5-1	TRBJ1-1
CASGSSYNEQFF	TRBV27	TRBJ2-1
CASSFGSVSGANTGELFF	TRBV6-1	TRBJ2-2
CSARHLAGEVSEQFF	TRBV20-1	TRBJ2-1
CASSLTGGQETQYF	TRBV6-2/TRBV6-3	TRBJ2-5
CAISDHRAGDWDEQFF	TRBV10-3	TRBJ2-1
CASSSLGLDTQYF	TRBV7-9	TRBJ2-3
CASSQGRIYNEQFF	TRBV14	TRBJ2-1
CASSQDDAGGYGYTF	TRBV4-1	TRBJ1-2
CSVSGAGGLDSEQFF	TRBV29-1	TRBJ2-1
CASRLGTAEKLFF	TRBV6-1	TRBJ1-4
CASSVRGRTEAFF	TRBV6-1	TRBJ1-1
CASSAWTTGGEQFF	TRBV5-1	TRBJ2-1
CASSSLVVAGANVLTF	TRBV6-5	TRBJ2-6
CASSIGTAHMNTEAFF	TRBV5-1	TRBJ1-1
CASSSPRDRGSPLHF	TRBV18	TRBJ1-6
CASSGRLSGNTIYF	TRBV4-2	TRBJ1-3
CASSTASGRAFF	TRBV27	TRBJ1-1
CASSPTSSDGYTF	TRBV3-1	TRBJ1-2
CASRSGMVYGYTF	TRBV19	TRBJ1-2
CASTPRTSGTDTQYF	TRBV28	TRBJ2-3
CASSARLDSEQFF	TRBV9	TRBJ2-1
CSASRTERDTQYF	TRBV20-1	TRBJ2-3